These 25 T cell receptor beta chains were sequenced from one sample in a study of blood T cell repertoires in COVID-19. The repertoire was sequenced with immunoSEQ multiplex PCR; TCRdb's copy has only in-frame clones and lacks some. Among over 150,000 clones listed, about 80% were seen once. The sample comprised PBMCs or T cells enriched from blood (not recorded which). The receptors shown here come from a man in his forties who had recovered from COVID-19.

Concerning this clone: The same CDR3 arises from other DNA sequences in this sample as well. CDR3 amino acids: CASSLGQLETQYF. As DNA, the CDR3 is TGCGCCAGCAGCTTGGGACAGCTAGAGACCCAGTACTTC. The chain uses TRBV5-1 and TRBJ2-5; TRBD1 is a possible D gene (5 bases). This CDR3 has 13 amino acids. Trimming shortened V by 0 bases and J by 4 bases, and 7 bases separated the two germline ends. From germline, CDR1 is SGHRS and CDR2 YFSETQ.

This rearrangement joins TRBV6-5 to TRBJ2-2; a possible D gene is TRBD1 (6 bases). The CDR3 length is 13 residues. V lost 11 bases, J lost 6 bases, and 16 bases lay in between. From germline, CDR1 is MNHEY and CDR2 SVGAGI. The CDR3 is CAGEQGWAGELFF. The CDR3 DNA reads TGTGCCGGGGAACAGGGATGGGCCGGGGAGCTGTTTTTT.

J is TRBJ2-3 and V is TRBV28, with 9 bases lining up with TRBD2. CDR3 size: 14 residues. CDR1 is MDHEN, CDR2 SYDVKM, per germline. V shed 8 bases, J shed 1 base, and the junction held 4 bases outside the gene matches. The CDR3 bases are TGTGCCAGCGGCTTAGCGGGGGGCACAGATACGCAGTATTTT. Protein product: CASGLAGGTDTQYF.

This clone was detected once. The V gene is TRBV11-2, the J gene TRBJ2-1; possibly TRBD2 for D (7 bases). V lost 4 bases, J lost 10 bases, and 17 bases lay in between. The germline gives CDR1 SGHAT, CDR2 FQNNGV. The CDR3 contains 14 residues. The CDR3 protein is CASSSGGLVAEQFF. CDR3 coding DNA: TGTGCCAGCAGCTCCGGGGGGCTCGTGGCCGAGCAGTTCTTC.

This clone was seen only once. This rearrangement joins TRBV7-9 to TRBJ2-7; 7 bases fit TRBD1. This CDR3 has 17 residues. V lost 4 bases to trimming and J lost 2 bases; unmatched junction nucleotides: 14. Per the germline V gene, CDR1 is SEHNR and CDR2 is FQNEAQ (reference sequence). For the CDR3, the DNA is TGTGCCAGCAGCTCTCCGCGGACAGGTACTTTGGCCTACGAGCAGTACTTC. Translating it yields CASSSPRTGTLAYEQYF.

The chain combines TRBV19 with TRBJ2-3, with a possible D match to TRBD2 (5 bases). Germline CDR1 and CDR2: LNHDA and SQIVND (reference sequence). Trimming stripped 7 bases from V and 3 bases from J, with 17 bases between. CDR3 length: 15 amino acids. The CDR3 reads CASNFNPPGTDTQYF. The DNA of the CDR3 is TGTGCCAGTAACTTTAACCCGCCGGGGACAGATACGCAGTATTTT.

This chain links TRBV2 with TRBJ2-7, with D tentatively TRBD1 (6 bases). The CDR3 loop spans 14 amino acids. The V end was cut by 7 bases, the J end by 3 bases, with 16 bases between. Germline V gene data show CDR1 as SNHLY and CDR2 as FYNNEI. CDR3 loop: CASIGAGAVYEQYF. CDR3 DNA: TGTGCCAGCATAGGGGCAGGGGCGGTCTACGAGCAGTACTTC. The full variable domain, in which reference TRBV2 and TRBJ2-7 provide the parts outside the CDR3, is EPEVTQTPSHQVTQMGQEVILRCVPISNHLYFYWYRQILGQKVEFLVSFYNNEISEKSEIFDDQFSVERPDGSNFTLKIRSTKLEDSAMYFCASIGAGAVYEQYFGPGTRLTVT.

The CDR3 spells CASNQFLARSKANTGELFF. The DNA for the CDR3 is TGTGCCAGCAACCAATTTCTAGCGCGAAGTAAGGCGAACACCGGGGAGCTGTTTTTT. The chain uses TRBV5-6 and TRBJ2-2; the D gene is possibly TRBD2 (6 bases). Per the germline V gene, CDR1 is SGHDT and CDR2 is YYEEEE. The CDR3 is 19 residues long. The V end lost 6 bases, the J end lost 0 bases, and 24 bases lay between the germline ends.

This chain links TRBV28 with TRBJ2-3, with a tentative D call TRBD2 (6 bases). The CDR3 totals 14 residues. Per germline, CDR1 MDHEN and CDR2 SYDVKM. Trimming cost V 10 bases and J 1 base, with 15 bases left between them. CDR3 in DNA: TGTGCCACCGTCAGCGGCGGGGGCACAGATACGCAGTATTTT. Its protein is CATVSGGGTDTQYF.

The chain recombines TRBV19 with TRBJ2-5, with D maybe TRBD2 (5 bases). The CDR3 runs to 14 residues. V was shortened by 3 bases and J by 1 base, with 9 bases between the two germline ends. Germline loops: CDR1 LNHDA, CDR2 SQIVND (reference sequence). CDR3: CASSITGFQETQYF. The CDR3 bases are TGTGCCAGTAGTATTACGGGGTTCCAAGAGACCCAGTACTTC.

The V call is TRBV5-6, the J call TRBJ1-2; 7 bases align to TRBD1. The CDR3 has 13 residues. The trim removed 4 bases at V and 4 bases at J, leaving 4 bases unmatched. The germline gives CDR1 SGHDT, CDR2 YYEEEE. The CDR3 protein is CASSPGQTYGYTF. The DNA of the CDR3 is TGTGCCAGCAGCCCGGGACAGACCTATGGCTACACCTTC.

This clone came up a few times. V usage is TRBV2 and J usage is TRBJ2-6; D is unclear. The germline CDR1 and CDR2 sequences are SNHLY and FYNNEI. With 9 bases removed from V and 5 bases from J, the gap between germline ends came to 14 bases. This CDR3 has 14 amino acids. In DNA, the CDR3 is TGTGCCAGTGGGCAAGGAAATCGGGCCAACGTCCTGACTTTC. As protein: CASGQGNRANVLTF.

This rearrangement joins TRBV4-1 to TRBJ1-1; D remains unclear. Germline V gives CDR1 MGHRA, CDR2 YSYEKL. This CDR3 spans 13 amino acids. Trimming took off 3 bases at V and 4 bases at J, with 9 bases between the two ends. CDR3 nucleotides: TGCGCCAGCAGCCAGAGGGTGGGCACTGAAGCTTTCTTT. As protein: CASSQRVGTEAFF.

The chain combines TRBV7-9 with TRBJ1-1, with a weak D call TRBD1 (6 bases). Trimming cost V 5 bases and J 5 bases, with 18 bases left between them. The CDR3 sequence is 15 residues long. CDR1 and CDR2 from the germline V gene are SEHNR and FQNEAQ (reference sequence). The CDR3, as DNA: TGTGCCAGCAGCCAAACCAGGGGTCGGTTAACTGAAGCTTTCTTT. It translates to CASSQTRGRLTEAFF.

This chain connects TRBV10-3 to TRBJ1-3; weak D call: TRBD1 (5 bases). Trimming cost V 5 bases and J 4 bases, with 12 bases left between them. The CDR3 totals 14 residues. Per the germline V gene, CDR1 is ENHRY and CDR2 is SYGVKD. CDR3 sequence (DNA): TGTGCCATCAGTATGGACATTTCAGGAAACACCATATATTTT. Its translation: CAISMDISGNTIYF.

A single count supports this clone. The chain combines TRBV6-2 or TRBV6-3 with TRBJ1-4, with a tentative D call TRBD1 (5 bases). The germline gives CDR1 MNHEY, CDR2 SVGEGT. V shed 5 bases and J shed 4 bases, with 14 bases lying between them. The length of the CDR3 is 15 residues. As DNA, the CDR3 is TGTGCCAGCAGTCCCAACAGGAGAAGTAATGAAAAACTGTTTTTT. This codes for CASSPNRRSNEKLFF.

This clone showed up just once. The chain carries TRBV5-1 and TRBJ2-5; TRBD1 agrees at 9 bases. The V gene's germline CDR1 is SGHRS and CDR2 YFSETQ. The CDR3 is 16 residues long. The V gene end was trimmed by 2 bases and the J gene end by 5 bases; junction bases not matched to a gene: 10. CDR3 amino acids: CASSFQTQGAGETQYF. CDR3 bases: TGCGCCAGCAGCTTCCAAACACAGGGGGCAGGGGAGACCCAGTACTTC.

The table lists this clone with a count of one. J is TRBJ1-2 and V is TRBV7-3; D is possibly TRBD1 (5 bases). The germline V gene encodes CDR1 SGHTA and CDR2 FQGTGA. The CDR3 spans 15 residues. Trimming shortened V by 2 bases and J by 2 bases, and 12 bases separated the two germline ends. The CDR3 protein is CASSLWGGENYGYTF. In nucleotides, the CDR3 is TGTGCCAGCAGCTTATGGGGCGGCGAGAACTATGGCTACACCTTC.

This chain's CDR3 is CASRLAVLNTGELFF. DNA for the CDR3: TGCGCCAGCAGACTAGCGGTATTAAACACCGGGGAGCTGTTTTTT. V usage is TRBV5-1 and J usage is TRBJ2-2; TRBD2 matches at 8 bases. CDR1 SGHRS and CDR2 YFSETQ come from the germline V gene. V gave up 5 bases and J gave up 2 bases; unmatched junction bases: 5. The length of the CDR3 is 15 residues.

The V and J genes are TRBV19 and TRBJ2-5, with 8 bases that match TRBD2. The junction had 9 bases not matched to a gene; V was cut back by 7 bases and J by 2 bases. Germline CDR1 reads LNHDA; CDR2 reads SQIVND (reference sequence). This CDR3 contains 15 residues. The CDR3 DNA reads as TGTGCCAGTAAAAAGGGACTAGTCGGGCAAGAGACCCAGTACTTC. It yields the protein CASKKGLVGQETQYF.

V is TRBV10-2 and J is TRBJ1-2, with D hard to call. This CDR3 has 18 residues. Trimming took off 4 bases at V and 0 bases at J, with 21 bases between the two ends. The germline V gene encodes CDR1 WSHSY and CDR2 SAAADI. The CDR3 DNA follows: TGCGCCAGCAGTGCGCCCCCCAGACTCTGGTTAGCTAACTATGGCTACACCTTC. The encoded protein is CASSAPPRLWLANYGYTF.

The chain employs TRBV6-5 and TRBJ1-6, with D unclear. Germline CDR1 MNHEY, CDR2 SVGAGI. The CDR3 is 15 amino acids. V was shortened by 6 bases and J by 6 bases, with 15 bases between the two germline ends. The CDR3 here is CASRAGRVGNSPLHF. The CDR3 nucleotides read TGTGCCAGCAGAGCCGGGAGGGTTGGTAATTCACCCCTCCACTTT.

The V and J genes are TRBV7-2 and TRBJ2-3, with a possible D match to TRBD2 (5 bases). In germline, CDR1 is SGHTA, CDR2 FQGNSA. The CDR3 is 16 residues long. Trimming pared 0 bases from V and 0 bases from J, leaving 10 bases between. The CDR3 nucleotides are TGTGCCAGCAGCTTAGCGAGGACTCCTAGCACAGATACGCAGTATTTT. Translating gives CASSLARTPSTDTQYF. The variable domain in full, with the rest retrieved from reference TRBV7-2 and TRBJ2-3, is GAGVSQSPSNKVTEKGKDVELRCDPISGHTALYWYRQSLGQGLEFLIYFQGNSAPDKSGLPSDRFSAERTGGSVSTLTIQRTQQEDSAVYLCASSLARTPSTDTQYFGPGTRLTVL.

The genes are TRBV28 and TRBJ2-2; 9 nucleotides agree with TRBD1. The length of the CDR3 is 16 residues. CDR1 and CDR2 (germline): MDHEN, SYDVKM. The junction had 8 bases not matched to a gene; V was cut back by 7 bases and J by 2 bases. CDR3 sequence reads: CASTSRDRANTGELFF. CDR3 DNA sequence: TGTGCCAGCACCTCCCGGGACAGGGCTAACACCGGGGAGCTGTTTTTT. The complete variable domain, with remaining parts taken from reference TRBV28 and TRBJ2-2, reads DVKVTQSSRYLVKRTGEKVFLECVQDMDHENMFWYRQDPGLGLRLIYFSYDVKMKEKGDIPEGYSVSREKKERFSLILESASTNQTSMYLCASTSRDRANTGELFFGEGSRLTVL.

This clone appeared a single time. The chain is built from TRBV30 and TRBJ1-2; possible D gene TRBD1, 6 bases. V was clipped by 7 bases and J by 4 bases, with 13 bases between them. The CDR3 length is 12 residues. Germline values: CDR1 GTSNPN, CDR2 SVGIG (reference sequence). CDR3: CASQGWGYGYTF. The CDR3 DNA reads TGTGCCTCACAGGGTTGGGGCTATGGCTACACCTTC.